The 20 T cell receptor beta chains listed next were all sequenced from one sample in a study of blood T cells in healthy people across ages. A second roughly 7 to 11 cycle PCR used barcoded and J-beta primers. TCRdb re-analysed the 5' RACE reads in MiXCR, keeping a single row per CDR3 protein. The profile shows roughly 1.4 million distinct CDR3 sequences, roughly 59% of them singletons. Sequencing was carried out using blood. Source of these receptors: a man aged 18 to 30 in good health.

The rearrangement joins TRBV15 to TRBJ1-2; possibly TRBD1 for D (5 bases). The CDR3 covers 16 residues. The germline V and J ends were trimmed by 1 base and 0 bases, with 12 bases remaining between them. CDR1 and CDR2 from the germline V gene are LNHNV and YYDKDF (reference sequence). The CDR3 coding sequence is TGTGCCACCAGCAGAGCTAGACAGATCCCTAACTATGGCTACACCTTC. Amino acid sequence: CATSRARQIPNYGYTF.

This chain uses TRBV2 with TRBJ2-7; TRBD2 is a possible D gene (5 bases). Germline V CDR1 and CDR2: SNHLY, FYNNEI. Trimming stripped 10 bases from V and 7 bases from J, with 26 bases between. There are 15 residues in the CDR3. The CDR3 spells CAIIPPAVSYNEQYF. The CDR3 nucleotides are TGTGCCATAATCCCCCCAGCGGTCTCCTACAATGAGCAGTACTTC.

This clonotype was detected only a few times. The J gene is TRBJ2-5, the V gene TRBV27, with D possibly being TRBD2 (7 bases). From germline, CDR1 is MNHEY and CDR2 SMNVEV (reference sequence). CDR3 length equals 13 residues. Deletions cut 5 bases from V and 5 bases from J, with 12 bases between. Here the CDR3 reads CASSRGAWETQYF. For the CDR3, the DNA is TGTGCCAGCAGTCGGGGGGCCTGGGAGACCCAGTACTTC.

This chain links TRBV5-1 with TRBJ2-1; tentatively, D is TRBD2 (7 bases). Per the germline V gene, CDR1 is SGHRS and CDR2 is YFSETQ. The CDR3 totals 17 residues. Trimming shortened V by 0 bases and J by 0 bases, and 13 bases separated the two germline ends. Here the CDR3 reads CASSLAGGLSSYNEQFF. CDR3 coding DNA: TGCGCCAGCAGCTTGGCCGGGGGGCTAAGCTCCTACAATGAGCAGTTCTTC. The full variable domain, its missing parts supplied by reference TRBV5-1 and TRBJ2-1, is KAGVTQTPRYLIKTRGQQVTLSCSPISGHRSVSWYQQTPGQGLQFLFEYFSETQRNKGNFPGRFSGRQFSNSRSEMNVSTLELGDSALYLCASSLAGGLSSYNEQFFGPGTRLTVL.

This clonotype was observed a single time. The CDR3 spells CASSLGQGKPFYEQYF. CDR3 bases: TGCGCCAGCAGCTTGGGACAGGGTAAGCCTTTCTACGAGCAGTACTTC. This sequence joins TRBV5-1 and TRBJ2-7; 7 bases are a match to TRBD1. Germline CDR1 is SGHRS and CDR2 is YFSETQ. V trimming: 0 bases; J trimming: 3 bases; junction bases outside the gene matches: 9. This CDR3 contains 16 residues.

The V gene is TRBV25-1, the J gene TRBJ2-7; D tentatively reads TRBD1 or TRBD2 (5 bases each). Germline lookup yields CDR1 MGHDK and CDR2 SYGVNS. Trimming took 6 bases from V and 4 from J, leaving 16 bases between them. CDR3 length equals 14 residues. CDR3 sequence reads: CASRAAGSRYEQYF. The CDR3 bases are TGTGCCAGCAGAGCGGCAGGGTCTAGGTACGAGCAGTACTTC.

The V gene is TRBV7-2, the J gene TRBJ2-1; D uncertain. The ends were cut back, 8 bases at V and 7 bases at J, with 15 bases in the middle. CDR3 length equals 13 residues. CDR1 SGHTA and CDR2 FQGNSA come from the germline V gene. This chain's CDR3 is CASGDPLSNEQFF. CDR3 sequence (DNA): TGTGCCAGCGGGGATCCCTTGAGTAATGAGCAGTTCTTC.

The sample holds a few counts of this clonotype. CDR3 DNA sequence: TGTGCCAGCAGCCTAGTTATTGCGGGTGGCTACACCTTC. It specifies CASSLVIAGGYTF. This sequence joins TRBV6-5 and TRBJ1-2; D gene uncertain. The CDR3 contains 13 residues. V was clipped by 6 bases and J by 7 bases, with 15 bases between them. In germline, CDR1 is MNHEY, CDR2 SVGAGI.

The chain links TRBV20-1 to TRBJ2-5, with 10 bases identical to TRBD1. Trimming took 0 bases from V and 5 from J; bases not matched to a gene: 6. Germline V gene lookup returns CDR1 DFQATT and CDR2 SNEGSKA (reference sequence). This CDR3 spans 15 amino acids. The CDR3 DNA sequence: TGCAGTGCTAGAGATCCCGGGACAGGGGTGGAGACCCAGTACTTC. This encodes CSARDPGTGVETQYF.

This clonotype has a single count. CDR3 region: CASKDSGTSVEQYF. In nucleotides, the CDR3 is TGCGCCAGCAAAGACTCCGGGACTTCGGTCGAGCAGTACTTC. The chain recombines TRBV10-2 with TRBJ2-5; D perhaps matches TRBD2 (6 bases). The tail of the sequence fits TRBJ2-7 better, so the J call may be wrong. The CDR3 is 14 amino acids. Germline values: CDR1 WSHSY, CDR2 SAAADI.

The gene calls are TRBV25-1 and TRBJ1-5; no clear D. Trimming took 0 bases from V and 4 from J, leaving 7 bases between them. The CDR3 totals 14 residues. Germline values: CDR1 MGHDK, CDR2 SYGVNS. This CDR3 reads CASSEYKINQPQHF. The CDR3, as DNA: TGTGCCAGCAGTGAATATAAGATAAATCAGCCCCAGCATTTT.

CDR3 DNA: TGTGCCAGCAGCCCGGAGGACAGGAGCTACGAGCAGTACTTC. Its protein is CASSPEDRSYEQYF. The chain has TRBV11-3 and TRBJ2-7; TRBD1 agrees at 7 bases. The CDR3 sequence is 14 residues long. Germline V lookup: CDR1 SGHNT, CDR2 YENEEA. After removal of 5 bases from V and 3 bases from J, the junction contained 7 bases not matched to a gene.

This chain links TRBV29-1 with TRBJ2-1, with D possibly matching TRBD2 (5 bases). V was shortened by 3 bases and J by 9 bases, with 24 bases between the two germline ends. This CDR3 is built from 16 residues. CDR1 SQVTM and CDR2 ANQGSEA come from the germline V gene. CDR3: CSVEAGGTPRKGEQFF. The CDR3 DNA is TGCAGCGTTGAGGCGGGCGGTACCCCCCGAAAGGGTGAGCAGTTCTTC.

The chain is built from TRBV7-6 and TRBJ2-3, with 7 nucleotides matching TRBD2. The CDR3 is made up of 16 amino acids. The trim removed 1 base at V and 3 bases at J, leaving 7 bases unmatched. Germline V gene sequence: CDR1 SGHVS, CDR2 FNYEAQ. The CDR3 DNA is TGTGCCAGCAGCTTAGGTGAGGGAGGGCATACAGATACGCAGTATTTT. Amino acids: CASSLGEGGHTDTQYF.

This chain links TRBV20-1 with TRBJ2-1, with a tentative D call TRBD2 (6 bases). V lost 0 bases and J lost 1, with 10 bases in between. This CDR3 contains 15 residues. CDR1 DFQATT and CDR2 SNEGSKA come from the germline V gene (reference sequence). This CDR3 is CSARDDGGSYNEQFF. In DNA, the CDR3 is TGCAGTGCTAGAGATGACGGGGGATCCTACAATGAGCAGTTCTTC.

The chain uses TRBV29-1 and TRBJ1-1, with 9 bases fitting TRBD1. V was clipped by 7 bases and J by 2 bases; unmatched bases: 5. The CDR3 length is 13 residues. The germline CDR1 and CDR2 sequences are SQVTM and ANQGSEA. The CDR3 DNA is TGCAGCGCCATGACAGGGGGTAACACTGAAGCTTTCTTT. Residues: CSAMTGGNTEAFF.

V usage is TRBV6-2 or TRBV6-3 and J usage is TRBJ2-5; the match to TRBD2 covers 8 bases. CDR1 and CDR2 (germline): MNHEY, SVGEGT. V trimming: 6 bases; J trimming: 2 bases; junction bases outside the gene matches: 11. This CDR3 contains 16 residues. The CDR3 is CASSQTGLAAQETQYF. In DNA form, the CDR3 reads TGTGCCAGCAGCCAAACCGGACTAGCCGCACAAGAGACCCAGTACTTC.

The rearrangement links TRBV5-1 to TRBJ1-2; 8 bases are a match to TRBD1. Germline V gene lookup returns CDR1 SGHRS and CDR2 YFSETQ. Germline trimming cut 5 bases from V and 1 base from J; bases unmatched to any gene: 1. CDR3 size: 13 residues. The CDR3 spells CASRTGDNYGYTF. Written as DNA, the CDR3 is TGCGCCAGCAGGACAGGGGATAACTATGGCTACACCTTC.

This clonotype came up many times. This chain links TRBV29-1 with TRBJ2-7; D perhaps matches TRBD2 (5 bases). Germline V gene sequence: CDR1 SQVTM, CDR2 ANQGSEA. The CDR3 loop spans 12 amino acids. The V and J ends lost 6 bases and 2 bases respectively, with 11 bases between them. CDR3 protein: CSVTGVPYEQYF. CDR3 nucleotide sequence: TGCAGCGTGACCGGGGTTCCCTACGAGCAGTACTTC.

This clonotype was picked up a small number of times. The chain uses TRBV3-1 and TRBJ2-1; D unresolved. This CDR3 spans 15 amino acids. CDR1 and CDR2 (germline): LGHDT, YNNKEL (reference sequence). Trimming shortened V by 3 bases and J by 4 bases, and 13 bases separated the two germline ends. The CDR3 DNA is TGTGCCAGCAGCCATGACCCGCAGGAGTACAATGAGCAGTTCTTC. The encoded protein is CASSHDPQEYNEQFF.